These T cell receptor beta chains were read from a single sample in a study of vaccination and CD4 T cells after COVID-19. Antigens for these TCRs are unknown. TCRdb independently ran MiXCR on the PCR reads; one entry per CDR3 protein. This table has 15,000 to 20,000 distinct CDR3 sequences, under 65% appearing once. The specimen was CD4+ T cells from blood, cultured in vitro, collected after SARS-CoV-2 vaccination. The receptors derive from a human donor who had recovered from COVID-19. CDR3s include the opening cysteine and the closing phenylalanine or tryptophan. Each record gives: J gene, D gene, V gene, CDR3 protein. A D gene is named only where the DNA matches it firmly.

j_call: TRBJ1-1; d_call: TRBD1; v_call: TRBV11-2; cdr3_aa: CASSPRTGEAFF
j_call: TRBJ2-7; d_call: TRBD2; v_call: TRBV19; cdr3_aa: CASSISSGRAHEQYF
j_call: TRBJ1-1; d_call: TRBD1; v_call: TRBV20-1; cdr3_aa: CSGQGNEAEAFF
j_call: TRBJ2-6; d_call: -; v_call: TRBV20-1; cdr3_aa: CSATGDSGANVLTF
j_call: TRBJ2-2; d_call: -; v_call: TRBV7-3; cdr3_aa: CASSLTGGPIGELFF
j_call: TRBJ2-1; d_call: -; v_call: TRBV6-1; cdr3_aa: CASRNGGGEQFF
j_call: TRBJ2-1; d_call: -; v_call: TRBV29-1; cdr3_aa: CSVGGNWNEQFF
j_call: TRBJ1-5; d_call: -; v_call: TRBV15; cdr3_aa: CATSRDLEYSGQPQHF
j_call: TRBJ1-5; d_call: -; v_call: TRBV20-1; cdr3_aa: CSATPTGVGQPQHF
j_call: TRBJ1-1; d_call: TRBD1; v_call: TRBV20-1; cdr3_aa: CSARDRGETEAFF
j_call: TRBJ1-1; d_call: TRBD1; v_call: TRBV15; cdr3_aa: CATSRVVGTGESTEAFF
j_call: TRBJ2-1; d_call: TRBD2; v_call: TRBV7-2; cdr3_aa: CASSSSGGAYNEQFF
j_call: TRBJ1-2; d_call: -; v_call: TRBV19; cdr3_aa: CASELRSKFSYGYTF
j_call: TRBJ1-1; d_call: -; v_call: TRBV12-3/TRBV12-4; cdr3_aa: CASRPRSGPERNTEAFF
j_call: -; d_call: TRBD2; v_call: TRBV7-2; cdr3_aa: CASSHRTSGGAGSYEQYF
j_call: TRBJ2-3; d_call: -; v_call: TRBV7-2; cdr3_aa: CASSLEQGTDTQYF
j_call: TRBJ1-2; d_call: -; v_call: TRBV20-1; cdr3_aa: CSARKTGTRYGYTF
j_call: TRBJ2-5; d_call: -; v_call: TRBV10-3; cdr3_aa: CAISATSGTQYF
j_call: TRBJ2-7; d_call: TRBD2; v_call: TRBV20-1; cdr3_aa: CSARDRRGNTYEQYF
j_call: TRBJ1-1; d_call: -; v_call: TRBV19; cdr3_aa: CASTLEGRGNTEAFF
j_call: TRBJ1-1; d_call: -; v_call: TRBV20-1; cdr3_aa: CSVEGGLDAEAFF
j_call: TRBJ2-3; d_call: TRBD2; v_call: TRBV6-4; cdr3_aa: CASDYWVSGGSGTQYF
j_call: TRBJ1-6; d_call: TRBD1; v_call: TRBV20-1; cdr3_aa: CSARTQTGSYNSPLHF
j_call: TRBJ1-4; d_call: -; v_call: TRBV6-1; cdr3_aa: CASNMGNEKLFF
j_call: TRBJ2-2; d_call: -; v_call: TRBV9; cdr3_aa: CASSVEAGELFF
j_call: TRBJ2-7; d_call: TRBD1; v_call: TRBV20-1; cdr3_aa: CSANGDSESYEQYF
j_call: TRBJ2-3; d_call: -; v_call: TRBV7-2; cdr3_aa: CASSLRTGRSTDTQYF
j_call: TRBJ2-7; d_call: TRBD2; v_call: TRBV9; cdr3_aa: CASSVARLAGTHYEQYF
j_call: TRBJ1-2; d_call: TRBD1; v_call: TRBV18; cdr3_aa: CASSGTEENYGYTF
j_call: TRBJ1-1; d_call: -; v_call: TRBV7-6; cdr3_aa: CASSAGQNTEAFF
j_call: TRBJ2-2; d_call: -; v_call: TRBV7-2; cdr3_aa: CASSLVAGDTGELFF
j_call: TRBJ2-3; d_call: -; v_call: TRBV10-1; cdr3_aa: CASSAGLRVPSTDTQYF
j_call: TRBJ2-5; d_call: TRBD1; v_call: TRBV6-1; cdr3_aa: CASSRDRGETQYF
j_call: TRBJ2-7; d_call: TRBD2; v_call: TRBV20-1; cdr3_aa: CSARTSAVSYEQYF
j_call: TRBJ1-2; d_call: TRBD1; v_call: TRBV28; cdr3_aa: CASSSSGTGLTGYTF
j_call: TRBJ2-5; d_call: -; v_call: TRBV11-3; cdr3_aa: CASSLGGVQETQYF
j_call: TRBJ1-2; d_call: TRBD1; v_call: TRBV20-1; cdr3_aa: CSAPPLGAGGFGYTF
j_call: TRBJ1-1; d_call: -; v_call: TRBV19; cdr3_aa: CASSISPGMNTEAFF
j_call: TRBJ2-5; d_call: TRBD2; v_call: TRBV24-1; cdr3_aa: CATSDFALAVETQYF
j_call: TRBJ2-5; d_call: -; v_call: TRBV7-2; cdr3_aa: CASSLMGETQYF